The text below deals with one TCR beta chain. The data belong to a study of cytomegalovirus exposure and HLA in healthy donors. CDR1 and CDR2 from the germline V gene are SGHTA and FQGTGA. The CDR3 totals 15 residues. Between the trimmed V and J ends, which lost 5 bases and 9 bases, there was a span of 20 bases. The PCR had 60 Vbeta and 13 Jbeta primers. The method was immunoSEQ multiplex PCR; TCRdb's version includes in-frame clones alone and lacks a portion of them. The sample table sets out 65,000 to 85,000 clones. This chain joins TRBV7-3 and TRBJ2-1; a weak D match, TRBD1 (6 bases). The TCR sequence derives from a female donor in good health and CMV-seropositive. The sequencing input was PBMCs. The DNA of the CDR3 is TGTGCCAGCAGCACATCCGGGCCACTGGGGGCTGAGCAGTTCTTC. It encodes CASSTSGPLGAEQFF.